This entry is about one T cell receptor (beta chain). The table came from immunoSEQ multiplex PCR; TCRdb's copy has only in-frame clones and leaves some out. This sample carries 75,000 to 100,000 clones, roughly 87% of them seen once, and the ten largest clones take about 1.5%. The sample is drawn from a study of T cell responses to AZD1222 COVID-19 vaccine. Trimming removed 4 bases at V and 0 bases at J, with 10 bases between. Germline V gives CDR1 LGHDT, CDR2 YNNKEL (reference sequence). The CDR3 covers 14 residues. The sequencing here drew on peripheral blood, taken on day 0 of AZD1222 vaccination. V gene TRBV3-1 (or the pseudogene TRBV3-2) combines with J gene TRBJ2-7; no clear D gene. The source is an adult in good health. The CDR3 is CASSRHGSSYEQYF. The CDR3 DNA reads TGTGCCAGCAGCCGACACGGAAGCTCCTACGAGCAGTACTTC.